This T cell receptor (beta chain) was identified in a study of control samples from healthy donors and cancer patients (TCRdb year 2020). Receptors were amplified or captured by the immunoSEQ multiplex PCR assay. The source is immuneACCESS, and TCRdb retained only in-frame sequences with V and J called. Part of the clones is not carried over; for the studies checked, unresolved V genes explain less than half of this, and the remainder is unexplained. Recorded for this sample are about 180,000 clones; more than 80% of them occurred a single time. The biggest ten clones account for over 1.1% of the sample. Concerning this clone itself: Its antigen is not yet known. No base quality information exists; no much larger clone differs at one position.

The CDR3 goes from the cysteine to the phenylalanine over 14 residues. Only the CDR3 portion is preserved as DNA: 42 bases, with reading frame beginning at the first base. According to the germline V gene (reference sequence), CDR1 reads LNHNV and CDR2 reads YYDKDF. V sheds 4 bases and J sheds 4 bases, leaving 11 bases between their ends. The source is a man younger than 45 in good health. The chain is assembled from TRBV15 and TRBJ1-3; D gene: possibly TRBD1, on 5 matching bases. The sequenced sample was blood. The nucleotide sequence reads TGTGCCACCAGCACCGGGACTCAAGGAAACACCATATATTTT. This translates into CATSTGTQGNTIYF.